What follows is one T cell receptor (beta chain) and its context. This entry is derived from a study of blood T cell repertoires in COVID-19. Within the 2 weeks before study entry, each person in the exposed group met a COVID-19 case. V dropped 2 bases and J dropped 4; count of bases not matched to a gene: 3. Germline V lookup: CDR1 KGHDR, CDR2 SFDVKD. The length of the CDR3 is 15 residues. Sequenced by immunoSEQ multiplex PCR; TCRdb stores in-frame clones only, minus some. The table shows 220,000 or so clones, with approximately 90% occurring only once. V is TRBV24-1 and J is TRBJ2-5; 10 positions match TRBD1. The clonotype was recovered from a man aged 50 to 60 who had been exposed to COVID-19. What was sequenced was PBMCs or T cells enriched from blood (not recorded which). CDR3: CATSDSRTGGETQYF. Written as DNA, the CDR3 is TGTGCCACCAGTGATTCACGGACAGGGGGAGAGACCCAGTACTTC.